These 15 T cell receptor beta chains were sequenced from one sample in a study of blood T cell repertoires in COVID-19. Method: immunoSEQ multiplex PCR; TCRdb's copy keeps in-frame clones and lacks some. This table holds 250,000 to 350,000 clones, approximately 85% found once. Sequencing was done on a sample of peripheral blood. The receptor source for this set is a woman between 45 and 60 years old with acute or convalescent COVID-19.

The chain couples TRBV6-5 to TRBJ1-1; D is uncertain. CDR3 length equals 14 residues. Germline V gives CDR1 MNHEY, CDR2 SVGAGI. With 2 bases removed from V and 3 bases from J, the gap between germline ends came to 10 bases. Here the CDR3 DNA reads TGTGCCAGCAGTTACGAAGCGAGGGACACTGAAGCTTTCTTT. Protein product: CASSYEARDTEAFF.

This rearrangement joins TRBV19 to TRBJ1-1, with 10 bases identical to TRBD1. This CDR3 is built from 15 residues. CDR1 is LNHDA, CDR2 SQIVND, per germline (reference sequence). Trimming removed 7 bases from V and 4 bases from J; junction bases left unmatched: 9. The CDR3 here is CASTYEDRGATEAFF. DNA for the CDR3: TGTGCCAGTACCTACGAGGACAGGGGGGCCACTGAAGCTTTCTTT.

The chain links TRBV9 to TRBJ2-3; 13 bases agree with TRBD2. This CDR3 has 17 amino acids. Germline V gene lookup returns CDR1 SGDLS and CDR2 YYNGEE. The V and J ends lost 4 bases and 1 base, in that order; junction bases with no gene match: 6. DNA for the CDR3: TGTGCCAGCAGCCCCCGGACTAGCGGGAGTGGCACAGATACGCAGTATTTT. This translates into CASSPRTSGSGTDTQYF.

CDR3 residues: CASSLMGLGGNEQFF. The DNA of the CDR3 is TGCGCCAGCAGCTTGATGGGACTAGGCGGCAATGAGCAGTTCTTC. J is TRBJ2-1 and V is TRBV5-1; TRBD2 agrees at 8 bases. CDR3 length: 15 residues. Trimming removed 1 base from V and 6 bases from J; junction bases left unmatched: 6. CDR1 is SGHRS and CDR2 is YFSETQ in the germline V gene.

This clone was observed a few times. V and J are TRBV7-9 and TRBJ2-5; 9 positions agree with TRBD1. In germline, CDR1 is SEHNR, CDR2 FQNEAQ (reference sequence). The CDR3 is made up of 14 amino acids. V lost 3 bases, J lost 3 bases, and 2 bases stayed unmatched. CDR3 in DNA: TGTGCCAGCAGCTTTTGGGACAGGGAAGAGACCCAGTACTTC. Protein product: CASSFWDREETQYF.

This clone occurred once. J is TRBJ1-3 and V is TRBV18; no clear D. Germline CDR1 is KGHSH and CDR2 is LQKENI. The CDR3 has 16 amino acids. V was clipped by 1 base and J by 1 base, with 11 bases between them. CDR3 bases: TGTGCCAGCTCACCACTGGGCTCCCGATCTGGAAACACCATATATTTT. Protein sequence: CASSPLGSRSGNTIYF.

This chain connects TRBV7-2 to TRBJ2-7; TRBD2 matches 8 bases. The CDR3 is 16 amino acids. The junction had 5 bases not matched to a gene; V was cut back by 1 base and J by 0 bases. The germline CDR1 and CDR2 sequences are SGHTA and FQGNSA. CDR3 sequence reads: CASSLEGSGASYEQYF. In DNA, the CDR3 is TGTGCCAGCAGCTTAGAAGGTAGCGGGGCCTCCTACGAGCAGTACTTC.

The CDR3 here is CASREGGTGANVLTF. The CDR3 nucleotides are TGTGCCAGCAGGGAAGGGGGCACTGGGGCCAACGTCCTGACTTTC. The V and J genes are TRBV13 and TRBJ2-6; TRBD1 agrees at 7 bases. In germline, CDR1 is PRHDT, CDR2 FYEKMQ (reference sequence). The CDR3 runs 15 residues. The V segment lost 6 bases and the J segment 2 bases; nucleotides outside the gene matches: 4.

The chain recombines TRBV2 with TRBJ2-1; D not resolved. V lost 6 bases and J 0 bases, leaving 9 bases between the germline ends. Germline-derived CDR1 and CDR2 are SNHLY and FYNNEI. There are 14 residues in the CDR3. CDR3: CASRGGTSYNEQFF. In DNA form, the CDR3 reads TGTGCCAGCAGAGGCGGAACCTCCTACAATGAGCAGTTCTTC.

This chain links TRBV28 with TRBJ1-1; a weak D match, TRBD1 (5 bases). Deletions cut 3 bases from V and 8 bases from J, with 7 bases between. CDR1 is MDHEN and CDR2 is SYDVKM in the germline V gene. This CDR3 has 11 amino acids. CDR3 region: CASSLWTEAFF. The CDR3 bases are TGTGCCAGCAGTTTGTGGACAGAAGCTTTCTTT.

This chain joins TRBV2 and TRBJ1-4; 7 nucleotides agree with TRBD1. Trimming cost V 4 bases and J 8 bases; bases outside gene matches: 7. In germline, CDR1 is SNHLY, CDR2 FYNNEI. This CDR3 contains 14 residues. CDR3 region: CASSGGQEWEKLFF. The DNA for the CDR3 is TGTGCCAGCAGTGGAGGACAGGAGTGGGAAAAACTGTTTTTT.

This rearrangement joins TRBV11-1 to TRBJ1-5, with 7 bases aligning to TRBD1. The junction had 3 bases not matched to a gene; V was cut back by 1 base and J by 6 bases. Germline lookup yields CDR1 SGHAT and CDR2 FQDESV (reference sequence). The CDR3 spans 14 residues. CDR3 sequence: CASSLGQGIQPQHF. CDR3 nucleotides: TGTGCCAGCAGCTTAGGACAGGGCATTCAGCCCCAGCATTTT.

The chain links TRBV5-1 to TRBJ2-7, with 13 bases identical to TRBD2. V lost 6 bases, J lost 6 bases, and 9 bases stayed unmatched. Germline loops: CDR1 SGHRS, CDR2 YFSETQ. The CDR3 totals 15 residues. The CDR3 spells CASKGPGLAGFEQYF. Here the CDR3 DNA reads TGCGCCAGCAAAGGACCGGGACTAGCGGGGTTCGAGCAGTACTTC.

The chain carries TRBV28 and TRBJ1-1, with 7 bases matching TRBD1. V shed 3 bases, J shed 1 base, and the junction held 2 bases outside the gene matches. This CDR3 comprises 14 residues. Germline CDR1 is MDHEN and CDR2 is SYDVKM. The CDR3 sequence is CASSLQGGNTEAFF. CDR3 DNA sequence: TGTGCCAGCAGTTTGCAGGGGGGGAACACTGAAGCTTTCTTT.

The V call is TRBV7-2, the J call TRBJ1-2; no clear D gene. This CDR3 is 15 amino acids long. V was cut by 1 base and J by 2 bases, with 11 bases left in between. The germline V gene encodes CDR1 SGHTA and CDR2 FQGNSA. The DNA for the CDR3 is TGTGCCAGCAGCTTAGAATACGGGATCAACTATGGCTACACCTTC. Amino acids: CASSLEYGINYGYTF.